These 23 T cell receptor beta chains originate from one sample sequenced in a study of cytomegalovirus exposure and HLA in healthy donors. Primers: 60 Vbeta forward and 13 Jbeta reverse. Clones were read by immunoSEQ multiplex PCR, and TCRdb kept only the in-frame ones, dropping some. This sample contains 60,000 to 75,000 clones. The sequencing input was PBMCs. Source of these receptors: a woman in her 30s in good health and CMV-seronegative.

The chain employs TRBV28 and TRBJ2-7, with D perhaps TRBD1 (6 bases). The germline CDR1 and CDR2 sequences are MDHEN and SYDVKM. Deletions cut 2 bases from V and 3 bases from J, with 8 bases between. The CDR3 spans 13 residues. CDR3 coding DNA: TGTGCCAGCAGTTTAATGGGACACTACGAGCAGTACTTC. This sequence encodes CASSLMGHYEQYF.

The chain recombines TRBV4-1 with TRBJ1-4, with D possibly matching TRBD1 (6 bases). Deletions cut 8 bases from V and 8 bases from J, with 18 bases between. Germline V gene sequence: CDR1 MGHRA, CDR2 YSYEKL. This CDR3 region has 14 residues. CDR3 residues: CASSPPGGAEKLFF. The CDR3 bases are TGCGCCAGCTCCCCCCCGGGGGGGGCCGAAAAACTGTTTTTT.

This chain joins TRBV18 and TRBJ1-2, with TRBD1 matching over 7 bases. This CDR3 is 14 amino acids long. Germline V gene data show CDR1 as KGHSH and CDR2 as LQKENI. With V trimmed by 3 bases and J by 6 bases, 7 bases remained unmatched. In DNA form, the CDR3 reads TGTGCCAGCTCACCCACAGGGGCTTCCGATGGCTACACCTTC. This sequence encodes CASSPTGASDGYTF.

The chain joins TRBV27 to TRBJ2-7; D possibly corresponds to TRBD2 (7 bases). The CDR3 totals 15 residues. Germline V gene lookup returns CDR1 MNHEY and CDR2 SMNVEV (reference sequence). V was clipped by 5 bases and J by 3 bases, with 17 bases between them. This chain's CDR3 is CASSLRGASFYEQYF. The CDR3 nucleotides are TGTGCCAGCAGTCTACGGGGGGCTTCCTTCTACGAGCAGTACTTC.

CDR3 protein: CASSLVDSYNSPLHF. The CDR3 DNA reads as TGTGCCAGCAGCTTGGTAGACAGCTATAATTCACCCCTCCACTTT. The V call is TRBV7-9, the J call TRBJ1-6; perhaps TRBD1 as D (5 bases). This CDR3 contains 15 residues. Between the trimmed V and J ends, which lost 3 bases and 3 bases, there was a span of 9 bases. Germline V gene lookup returns CDR1 SEHNR and CDR2 FQNEAQ (reference sequence).

J is TRBJ2-7 and V is TRBV11-2, with 12 positions matching TRBD2. Germline CDR1 is SGHAT and CDR2 is FQNNGV. Trimming took 1 base from V and 5 from J; bases not matched to a gene: 6. The CDR3 is made up of 16 amino acids. CDR3 in DNA: TGTGCCAGCAGCTTAGTTCCTAGCGGGAGGGCCCACGAGCAGTACTTC. Protein product: CASSLVPSGRAHEQYF. The whole variable domain, remainder taken from reference TRBV11-2 and TRBJ2-7, is EAGVAQSPRYKIIEKRQSVAFWCNPISGHATLYWYQQILGQGPKLLIQFQNNGVVDDSQLPKDRFSAERLKGVDSTLKIQPAKLEDSAVYLCASSLVPSGRAHEQYFGPGTRLTVT.

This chain connects TRBV28 to TRBJ1-2; D perhaps matches TRBD1 (5 bases). From germline, CDR1 is MDHEN and CDR2 SYDVKM. This CDR3 is 14 amino acids long. V was shortened by 3 bases and J by 4 bases, with 12 bases between the two germline ends. The CDR3 coding sequence is TGTGCCAGCAGTTTGAGGACAAGGATCTATGGCTACACCTTC. It translates to CASSLRTRIYGYTF.

The CDR3 region is CASSLLQDYGYTF. DNA of the CDR3: TGTGCCAGCAGTTTATTACAGGACTATGGCTACACCTTC. The chain links TRBV28 to TRBJ1-2, with a weak D call TRBD1 (5 bases). Trimming pared 1 base from V and 3 bases from J, leaving 6 bases between. This CDR3 has 13 residues. The V gene's germline CDR1 is MDHEN and CDR2 SYDVKM.

The rearrangement joins TRBV30 to TRBJ1-1; tentative D call: TRBD1 (5 bases). The germline gives CDR1 GTSNPN, CDR2 SVGIG (reference sequence). CDR3 length: 11 residues. Trimming stripped 3 bases from V and 5 bases from J, with 7 bases between. The CDR3 loop is CAWRRGTEAFF. DNA of the CDR3: TGTGCCTGGAGGCGGGGGACTGAAGCTTTCTTT. The complete variable domain, with remaining parts taken from reference TRBV30 and TRBJ1-1, reads SQTIHQWPATLVQPVGSPLSLECTVEGTSNPNLYWYRQAAGRGLQLLFYSVGIGQISSEVPQNLSASRPQDRQFILSSKKLLLSDSGFYLCAWRRGTEAFFGQGTRLTVV.

The chain combines TRBV28 with TRBJ1-3; D is possibly TRBD1 (5 bases). The V gene lost 6 bases and the J gene lost 0 bases, with 12 bases spanning the gap. Germline values: CDR1 MDHEN, CDR2 SYDVKM. The CDR3 length is 15 residues. DNA for the CDR3: TGTGCCAGCAGCTTGACAGCCGTCTCTGGAAACACCATATATTTT. Protein sequence: CASSLTAVSGNTIYF. Together with reference TRBV28 and TRBJ1-3, the CDR3 gives the full variable domain: DVKVTQSSRYLVKRTGEKVFLECVQDMDHENMFWYRQDPGLGLRLIYFSYDVKMKEKGDIPEGYSVSREKKERFSLILESASTNQTSMYLCASSLTAVSGNTIYFGEGSWLTVV.

V is TRBV7-2 and J is TRBJ2-7, with 11 bases identical to TRBD2. Germline-derived CDR1 and CDR2 are SGHTA and FQGNSA. CDR3 length: 14 residues. Losses at the gene ends were 5 bases for V and 4 bases for J; bases not matched to a gene: 4. DNA for the CDR3: TGTGCCAGCAGCACTAGCGGGGGCCAATACGAGCAGTACTTC. Its translation is CASSTSGGQYEQYF. Based on the CDR3 plus reference TRBV7-2 and TRBJ2-7, the full variable domain is GAGVSQSPSNKVTEKGKDVELRCDPISGHTALYWYRQSLGQGLEFLIYFQGNSAPDKSGLPSDRFSAERTGGSVSTLTIQRTQQEDSAVYLCASSTSGGQYEQYFGPGTRLTVT.

Comment on this clone: The same CDR3 also results from other DNA sequences found in this sample. The chain couples TRBV28 to TRBJ1-2, with D perhaps TRBD1 (6 bases). This CDR3 has 12 amino acids. Germline CDR1 is MDHEN and CDR2 is SYDVKM. V was clipped by 2 bases and J by 8 bases, with 9 bases between them. The CDR3 region is CASSLGGVGYTF. CDR3 nucleotides: TGTGCCAGCAGTTTAGGGGGCGTGGGCTACACCTTC.

The chain recombines TRBV9 with TRBJ1-4; 9 bases align to TRBD1. The germline CDR1 and CDR2 sequences are SGDLS and YYNGEE. The CDR3 is 14 amino acids. V shed 3 bases, J shed 5 bases, and the junction held 2 bases outside the gene matches. CDR3 amino acids: CASSEGQGNEKLFF. The CDR3 coding sequence is TGTGCCAGCAGCGAGGGACAGGGAAATGAAAAACTGTTTTTT.

The rearrangement links TRBV27 to TRBJ2-1; D is perhaps TRBD2 (5 bases). The germline CDR1 and CDR2 sequences are MNHEY and SMNVEV (reference sequence). There are 13 residues in the CDR3. V shed 5 bases and J shed 10 bases, with 15 bases lying between them. The CDR3 loop reads CASSPPGRGEQFF. The CDR3 DNA reads as TGTGCCAGCAGTCCACCGGGTCGCGGGGAGCAGTTCTTC.

The chain links TRBV4-3 to TRBJ1-2, with D possibly matching TRBD1 (6 bases). The germline V gene has CDR1 LGHNA and CDR2 YSLEER. Between the trimmed V and J ends, which lost 5 bases and 4 bases, there was a span of 11 bases. The CDR3 runs 13 residues. The CDR3 spells CASSGAGAYGYTF. The CDR3 DNA sequence: TGCGCCAGCAGCGGGGCGGGGGCCTATGGCTACACCTTC.

The chain joins TRBV6-6 to TRBJ2-5; 8 bases are shared with TRBD2. V lost 5 bases, J lost 2 bases, and 1 base stayed unmatched. The germline gives CDR1 MNHNY, CDR2 SVGAGI (reference sequence). CDR3 size: 13 residues. Here the CDR3 DNA reads TGTGCCAGCAGTGAGCGGGAGCAAGAGACCCAGTACTTC. Translating it yields CASSEREQETQYF.

This chain uses TRBV28 with TRBJ2-3, with 10 bases matching TRBD1. Trimming removed 7 bases from V and 8 bases from J; junction bases left unmatched: 6. CDR3 length: 13 amino acids. Germline CDR1 and CDR2: MDHEN and SYDVKM. Here the CDR3 reads CASTGQGGGTQYF. In DNA, the CDR3 is TGTGCCAGCACAGGACAGGGGGGCGGTACGCAGTATTTT.

The chain joins TRBV29-1 to TRBJ2-7, with TRBD1 as a possible D gene (6 bases). Trimming stripped 0 bases from V and 5 bases from J, with 11 bases between. From germline, CDR1 is SQVTM and CDR2 ANQGSEA. The CDR3 is 13 amino acids. The CDR3 DNA reads as TGCAGCGTTGAAGAGGGGGCGCTCCACGAGCAGTACTTC. This codes for CSVEEGALHEQYF.

CDR3 loop: CASSDRQGVNYGYTF. The CDR3 nucleotides are TGTGCCAGCAGTGACAGACAGGGGGTGAACTATGGCTACACCTTC. V is TRBV6-1 and J is TRBJ1-2; 9 positions match TRBD1. The V gene end was trimmed by 3 bases and the J gene end by 2 bases; junction bases not matched to a gene: 4. Germline V gives CDR1 MNHNS, CDR2 SASEGT. CDR3 length equals 15 residues.

The J gene is TRBJ2-5, the V gene TRBV18; TRBD1 matches at 10 bases. This CDR3 region has 15 residues. Germline lookup yields CDR1 KGHSH and CDR2 LQKENI. The J segment lost 3 bases and the V segment lost 3 bases, leaving 4 bases of the junction unmatched. In DNA form, the CDR3 reads TGTGCCAGCTCACCGGGACAGGGGTTCGAAGAGACCCAGTACTTC. This translates into CASSPGQGFEETQYF.

V gene TRBV19 combines with J gene TRBJ1-5; 9 nucleotides agree with TRBD1. Germline V CDR1 and CDR2: LNHDA, SQIVND (reference sequence). V lost 6 bases to trimming and J lost 5 bases; unmatched junction nucleotides: 8. CDR3 length: 15 residues. CDR3 sequence (DNA): TGTGCCAGTAGAGCGGGACAGGGCTCGCATCAGCCCCAGCATTTT. The encoded protein is CASRAGQGSHQPQHF.

The chain links TRBV5-1 to TRBJ2-7, with TRBD2 identical over 13 bases. The J segment lost 5 bases and the V segment lost 4 bases, leaving 12 bases of the junction unmatched. This CDR3 spans 17 amino acids. Looked up from germline, CDR1 is SGHRS and CDR2 is YFSETQ. CDR3 sequence reads: CASSLRLAGGLWDEQYF. DNA of the CDR3: TGCGCCAGCAGCCTCCGACTAGCGGGGGGCCTTTGGGACGAGCAGTACTTC.

The chain is built from TRBV18 and TRBJ2-1; 15 nucleotides align to TRBD2. V gave up 1 base and J gave up 15 bases; unmatched junction bases: 4. Germline CDR1 KGHSH, CDR2 LQKENI. The CDR3 runs 14 residues. CDR3 sequence: CASSPRGLAGGRFF. In DNA form, the CDR3 reads TGTGCCAGCTCACCACGGGGACTAGCGGGGGGCAGGTTCTTC.